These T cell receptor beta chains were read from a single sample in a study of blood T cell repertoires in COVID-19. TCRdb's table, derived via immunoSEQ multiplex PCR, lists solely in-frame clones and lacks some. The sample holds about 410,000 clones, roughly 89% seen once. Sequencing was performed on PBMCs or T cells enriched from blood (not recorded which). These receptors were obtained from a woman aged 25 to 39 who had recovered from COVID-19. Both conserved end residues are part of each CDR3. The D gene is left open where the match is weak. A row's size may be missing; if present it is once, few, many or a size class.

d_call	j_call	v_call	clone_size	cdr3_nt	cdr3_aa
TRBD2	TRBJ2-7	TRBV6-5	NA	TGTGCCTCAGGGCGGGGGGGGAGGTACGAGCAGTACTTC	CASGRGGRYEQYF
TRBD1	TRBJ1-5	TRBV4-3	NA	TGCGCCAGCAGCCAAGAGATAGTGGCAGGGGGGAATCAGCCCCAGCATTTT	CASSQEIVAGGNQPQHF
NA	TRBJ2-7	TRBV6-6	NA	TGTGCCAGTAGAAGCCTGGAGGAGCAGTACTTC	CASRSLEEQYF
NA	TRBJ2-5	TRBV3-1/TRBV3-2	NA	TGTGCCAGCAGCCAAGCCGAGGCGACCCAGTACTTC	CASSQAEATQYF
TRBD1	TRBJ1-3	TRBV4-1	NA	TGCGCCAGCAGCCAAACGATGGACAGGACTGCCACCATATATTTT	CASSQTMDRTATIYF
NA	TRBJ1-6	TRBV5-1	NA	TGCGCCAGCAGCCCCGGGGGAAATGATTCACCCCTCCACTTT	CASSPGGNDSPLHF
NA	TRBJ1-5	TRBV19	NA	TGTGCCAGTCGACGGGACATGCAGCCCCAGCATTTT	CASRRDMQPQHF
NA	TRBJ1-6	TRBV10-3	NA	TGTGCCATCTGCGGGGCTTTGTCTAATTCACCCCTCCACTTT	CAICGALSNSPLHF
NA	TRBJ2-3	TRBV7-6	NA	TGTGCCAGCAGCTCCCGCGGGGAAGATACGCAGTATTTT	CASSSRGEDTQYF
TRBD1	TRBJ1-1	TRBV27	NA	TGTGCCAGCAGGGGACAGGGGAAGTGGACTGAAGCTTTCTTT	CASRGQGKWTEAFF
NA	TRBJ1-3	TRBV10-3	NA	TGTGCCATCGGTCGGGCTGGAAACACCATATATTTT	CAIGRAGNTIYF
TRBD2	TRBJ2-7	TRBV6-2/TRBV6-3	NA	TGTGCCAGCAGTTTCGGACTAGCAAAAGCCCCAACATACGAGCAGTACTTC	CASSFGLAKAPTYEQYF
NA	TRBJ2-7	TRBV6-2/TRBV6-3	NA	TGTGCCAGCAGTACAATACCACAGGGCTACGAGCAGTACTTC	CASSTIPQGYEQYF
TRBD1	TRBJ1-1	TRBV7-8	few	TGTGCCAGCAGCCCGATTCACCAGGGGGCGAACACTGAAGCTTTCTTT	CASSPIHQGANTEAFF
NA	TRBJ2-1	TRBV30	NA	TGTGCCTGGAGCCCCCTCCACAATGAGCAGTTCTTC	CAWSPLHNEQFF
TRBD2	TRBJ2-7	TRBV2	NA	TGTGCCAGCAGTAAGGGACTAGCGGGGGGGATAGCCTACGAGCAGTACTTC	CASSKGLAGGIAYEQYF
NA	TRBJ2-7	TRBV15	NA	TGTGCCACCAGAGATGGGCAGGGGATAGGATACGAGCAGTACTTC	CATRDGQGIGYEQYF
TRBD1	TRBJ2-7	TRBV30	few	TGTGCCTGGAGCCGACAGGGTTTCGGCTACGAGCAGTACTTC	CAWSRQGFGYEQYF